A selection of T cell receptor beta chains follows, all from one sample in a study of T cells in Graves' hyperthyroidism and ophthalmopathy. TCRdb redid the calling of the multiplex PCR reads with MiXCR, one entry per CDR3 protein. The sample lists 550,000 to 850,000 distinct CDR3 sequences, around a sixth occurring once. Material: blood. All receptors derive from a woman between 50 and 59 years old with Graves' hyperthyroidism that later progressed to Graves' ophthalmopathy. CDR3s include the opening cysteine and the closing phenylalanine or tryptophan. The D gene is left open where the match is weak. Some rows mark clone size as missing; the rest say once, few, many or name a class of expanded clone.

d_call	v_call	clone_size	j_call	cdr3_nt	cdr3_aa
.	TRBV11-1	.	TRBJ1-1	TGTGCCAGCAGCTTAGTGACAGAGATGAAGGCTATGCGGAACACTGAAGCTTTCTTT	CASSLVTEMKAMRNTEAFF
TRBD2	TRBV20-1	many	TRBJ2-3	TGCAGTGCTAGACAACTAGCGGGGGGCCCAGATACGCAGTATTTT	CSARQLAGGPDTQYF
TRBD1	TRBV11-2	many	TRBJ2-3	TGTGCCAGCAGCTCCGACCTGGACAGGCTGGGTACGCAGTATTTT	CASSSDLDRLGTQYF
TRBD2	TRBV9	.	TRBJ2-5	TGTGCCAGCAGCTTTCCCCCAGCGGGGGAGACCCAGTACTTC	CASSFPPAGETQYF
TRBD1	TRBV9	few	TRBJ1-1	TGTGCCAGCAGCGCCCAAATTGGACAGGGAGAAGCTTTCTTT	CASSAQIGQGEAFF
TRBD1	TRBV6-2/TRBV6-3	.	TRBJ1-6	TGTGCCAGCAGTTACTCCGGGACAGTTAATTCACCCCTCCACTTT	CASSYSGTVNSPLHF
.	TRBV18	many	TRBJ2-1	TGTGCCAGCTCACCAGTCCCACCGAGCTCCTACAATGAGCAGTTCTTC	CASSPVPPSSYNEQFF
.	TRBV10-2	.	TRBJ2-3	TGCGCCAGCAGTGATAACAGCGGGGATACGCAGTATTTT	CASSDNSGDTQYF
.	TRBV24-1	.	TRBJ1-2	TGTGCCACCAGTGATTTGGGGGCGCGGGGCTACACCTTC	CATSDLGARGYTF
.	TRBV7-9	few	TRBJ1-1	TGTGCCAGCAGGGGGGGGATAAGTAGTACTGAAGCTTTCTTT	CASRGGISSTEAFF